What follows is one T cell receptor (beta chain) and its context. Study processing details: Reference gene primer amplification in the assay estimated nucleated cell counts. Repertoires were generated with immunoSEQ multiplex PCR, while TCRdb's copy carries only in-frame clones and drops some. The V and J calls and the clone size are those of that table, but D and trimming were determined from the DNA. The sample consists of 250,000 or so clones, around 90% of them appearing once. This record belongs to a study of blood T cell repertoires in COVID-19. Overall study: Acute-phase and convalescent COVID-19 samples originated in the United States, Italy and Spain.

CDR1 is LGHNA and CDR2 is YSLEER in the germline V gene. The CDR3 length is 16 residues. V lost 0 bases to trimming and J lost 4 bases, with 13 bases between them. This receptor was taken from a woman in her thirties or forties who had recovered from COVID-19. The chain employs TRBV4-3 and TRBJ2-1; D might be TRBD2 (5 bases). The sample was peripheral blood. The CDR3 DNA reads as TGCGCCAGCAGCCAAGACCCGGCCACGGGGTACAATGAGCAGTTCTTC. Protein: CASSQDPATGYNEQFF.